This is a list of T cell receptor beta chains from one sample in a study of naive and memory T cell subsets. Each CDR3 protein gets one entry after TCRdb re-called the UMI-ligation and nested PCR reads with MiXCR. The sample contains 98,000 or so distinct CDR3 sequences, approximately 14% of which appear only once. The sequencing input was naive CD8+ T cells from blood. The receptors stem from a human donor in good health. Each CDR3 is given with its conserved first and last residue. A D gene is named only where the DNA matches it firmly. Size values are once, few and many counts, or a class for expanded clones, and some rows have none.

cdr3_nt: TGCGCCAGCAGCTTGGACCTCTCTGGGGCCAACGTCCTGACTTTC
cdr3_aa: CASSLDLSGANVLTF
v_call: TRBV5-1
clone_size: few
j_call: TRBJ2-6
d_call: -

cdr3_nt: TGCAGCGTTGCAGAAGTCGTAACCACAGATACGCAGTATTTT
cdr3_aa: CSVAEVVTTDTQYF
v_call: TRBV29-1
clone_size: few
j_call: TRBJ2-3
d_call: -

cdr3_nt: TGTGCCAGCGCTGAGGGATTCTATGGCTACACCTTC
cdr3_aa: CASAEGFYGYTF
v_call: TRBV12-3/TRBV12-4
clone_size: -
j_call: TRBJ1-2
d_call: -

cdr3_nt: TGCGCCAGCAGCCAAGATCTAAGGGGACTAGCGGGAGGATATAATGAGCAGTTCTTC
cdr3_aa: CASSQDLRGLAGGYNEQFF
v_call: TRBV4-3
clone_size: -
j_call: TRBJ2-1
d_call: TRBD2

cdr3_nt: TGTGCCACCAGTGCTAACCCTGGACGGGGCACCGGGGAGCTGTTTTTT
cdr3_aa: CATSANPGRGTGELFF
v_call: TRBV24-1
clone_size: few
j_call: TRBJ2-2
d_call: -

cdr3_nt: TGCAGCGTTGCAGGCGTCCATACTCCGTCCTACAATGAGCAGTTCTTC
cdr3_aa: CSVAGVHTPSYNEQFF
v_call: TRBV29-1
clone_size: -
j_call: TRBJ2-1
d_call: -

cdr3_nt: TGCAGTGCTAAGCCGTGGGACAGGCCTAGCCAAGAGACCCAGTACTTC
cdr3_aa: CSAKPWDRPSQETQYF
v_call: TRBV20-1
clone_size: few
j_call: TRBJ2-5
d_call: TRBD1

cdr3_nt: TGCAGCGCCGGGACTAGTTTATCCTACGAGCAGTACTTC
cdr3_aa: CSAGTSLSYEQYF
v_call: TRBV29-1
clone_size: once
j_call: TRBJ2-7
d_call: TRBD2

cdr3_nt: TGTGCCAGCAGCCCCGACGATGGGGCCAACGTCCTGACTTTC
cdr3_aa: CASSPDDGANVLTF
v_call: TRBV7-7
clone_size: -
j_call: TRBJ2-6
d_call: -

cdr3_nt: TGTGCCAGCAGCCAGGGACTAGCGGGAGCCGACAATGAGCAGTTCTTC
cdr3_aa: CASSQGLAGADNEQFF
v_call: TRBV4-2
clone_size: -
j_call: TRBJ2-1
d_call: TRBD2

cdr3_nt: TGTGCCAGTAGTATAAAGGCAGGGGGATACAATGAGCAGTTCTTC
cdr3_aa: CASSIKAGGYNEQFF
v_call: TRBV19
clone_size: few
j_call: TRBJ2-1
d_call: TRBD1

cdr3_nt: TGTGCCAGCAGCTTCCAGGGGCCGGCGGATGAGCAGTTCTTC
cdr3_aa: CASSFQGPADEQFF
v_call: TRBV7-9
clone_size: -
j_call: TRBJ2-1
d_call: -

cdr3_nt: TGTGCCACCAGCAGAGGTGCCTACAATGAGCAGTTCTTC
cdr3_aa: CATSRGAYNEQFF
v_call: TRBV15
clone_size: -
j_call: TRBJ2-1
d_call: -

cdr3_nt: TGTGCCAGCAGCCAGGGGACTAGCGGGGGTAGCACAGATACGCAGTATTTT
cdr3_aa: CASSQGTSGGSTDTQYF
v_call: TRBV4-2
clone_size: many
j_call: TRBJ2-3
d_call: TRBD2

cdr3_nt: TGTGCCTGGATGGGTCAGAACTATGGCTACACCTTC
cdr3_aa: CAWMGQNYGYTF
v_call: TRBV30
clone_size: many
j_call: TRBJ1-2
d_call: -

cdr3_nt: TGTGCCAGCAGTGAGAGGGGGCGACTGTTTTTT
cdr3_aa: CASSERGRLFF
v_call: TRBV25-1
clone_size: -
j_call: TRBJ1-4
d_call: TRBD1

cdr3_nt: TGTGCCAGCGGGACAGGGAGGGCAGATACGCAGTATTTT
cdr3_aa: CASGTGRADTQYF
v_call: TRBV19
clone_size: -
j_call: TRBJ2-3
d_call: TRBD1

cdr3_nt: TGTGCCAGCAGTTCTGAGATCGGGACAGTTCCCTCGTACGAGCAGTACTTC
cdr3_aa: CASSSEIGTVPSYEQYF
v_call: TRBV12-3/TRBV12-4
clone_size: -
j_call: TRBJ2-7
d_call: TRBD1

cdr3_nt: TGCAGTGCTTGGACCGACCTCAATGCCTACGAGCAGTACTTC
cdr3_aa: CSAWTDLNAYEQYF
v_call: TRBV20-1
clone_size: -
j_call: TRBJ2-7
d_call: -

cdr3_nt: TGTGCCAGCAGCCACCTTTCTAACTATGGCTACACCTTC
cdr3_aa: CASSHLSNYGYTF
v_call: TRBV4-2
clone_size: -
j_call: TRBJ1-2
d_call: -

cdr3_nt: TGTGCCAGTAGTTTGGGACTAGGGAACAATGAGCAGTTCTTC
cdr3_aa: CASSLGLGNNEQFF
v_call: TRBV19
clone_size: -
j_call: TRBJ2-1
d_call: TRBD2

cdr3_nt: TGTGCCAGCAGTTACGTCGGCGCCGGCTCCTACAATGAGCAGTTCTTC
cdr3_aa: CASSYVGAGSYNEQFF
v_call: TRBV6-6
clone_size: few
j_call: TRBJ2-1
d_call: -

cdr3_nt: TGTGCCAGTGGGGTTAGCCTTGAGCAGTTCTTC
cdr3_aa: CASGVSLEQFF
v_call: TRBV19
clone_size: -
j_call: TRBJ2-1
d_call: -

cdr3_nt: TGTGCCAGCAGTTTGACTAGGGCCTACGAGCAGTACTTC
cdr3_aa: CASSLTRAYEQYF
v_call: TRBV27
clone_size: many
j_call: TRBJ2-7
d_call: -